The 13 T cell receptor beta chains in this list originate from one sample, sequenced in a study of blood T cell repertoires in COVID-19. Produced via immunoSEQ multiplex PCR; TCRdb's table is partial and in-frame only. The sample lists under 250,000 clones, roughly 89% occurring once. Sequencing was performed on PBMCs or T cells enriched from blood (not recorded which). Receptors originate from a woman between 25 and 40 years old with acute COVID-19.

The rearrangement joins TRBV6-2 or TRBV6-3 to TRBJ1-2; 9 bases are shared with TRBD1. V shed 5 bases and J 6 bases; nucleotides not matched to a gene: 10. Germline V gives CDR1 MNHEY, CDR2 SVGEGT. CDR3 length: 15 residues. The CDR3 loop is CASSPGTGLGHGYTF. DNA of the CDR3: TGTGCCAGCAGTCCCGGGACAGGGTTAGGGCATGGCTACACCTTC.

The CDR3 bases are TGTGCCAGCAGCCTTGTCGACACCGGGGAGCTGTTTTTT. It specifies CASSLVDTGELFF. The V and J genes are TRBV12-3 or TRBV12-4 and TRBJ2-2; D is uncertain. V dropped 6 bases and J dropped 3 bases, with 8 bases sitting between them. CDR3 length equals 13 residues.

The chain is built from TRBV7-8 and TRBJ1-3; D possibly corresponds to TRBD1 (5 bases). The CDR3 totals 17 residues. Germline-derived CDR1 and CDR2 are SGHVS and FQNEAQ. Trimming took off 3 bases at V and 0 bases at J, with 15 bases between the two ends. The CDR3 nucleotides are TGTGCCAGCAGCTTCGACGACAGTTTATACTCTGGAAACACCATATATTTT. It encodes CASSFDDSLYSGNTIYF.

This sequence joins TRBV6-5 and TRBJ1-5, with 9 nucleotides matching TRBD1. Germline values: CDR1 MNHEY, CDR2 SVGAGI. The CDR3 has 15 residues. V was clipped by 6 bases and J by 6 bases; unmatched bases: 9. The DNA of the CDR3 is TGTGCCAGCAGCTTGGGACAGGGCCCCAGTCAGCCCCAGCATTTT. Translated: CASSLGQGPSQPQHF.

The chain employs TRBV7-2 and TRBJ2-3; a possible D gene is TRBD2 (7 bases). Germline values: CDR1 SGHTA, CDR2 FQGNSA. The CDR3 length is 18 residues. V was trimmed by 3 bases and J by 3 bases, leaving 22 bases between them. The DNA for the CDR3 is TGTGCCAGCAGCTTTGTCGAGTTCGCGGGGGCCCTTACAGATACGCAGTATTTT. As protein: CASSFVEFAGALTDTQYF.

J is TRBJ2-5 and V is TRBV5-1, with 9 bases that match TRBD1. The CDR3 covers 17 residues. The V gene end was trimmed by 1 base and the J gene end by 4 bases; junction bases not matched to a gene: 11. Germline CDR1 and CDR2: SGHRS and YFSETQ. The CDR3 sequence: CASSLNPGQGIRETQYF. The CDR3, as DNA: TGCGCCAGCAGCTTGAACCCGGGACAGGGTATTCGAGAGACCCAGTACTTC.

V is TRBV4-1 and J is TRBJ2-1; a possible D gene is TRBD2 (6 bases). Per the germline V gene, CDR1 is MGHRA and CDR2 is YSYEKL. V lost 0 bases, J lost 2 bases, and 14 bases lay in between. This CDR3 spans 17 amino acids. CDR3 in DNA: TGCGCCAGCAGCCAAGATCGGGGGACCCGGGCCTACAATGAGCAGTTCTTC. Translation: CASSQDRGTRAYNEQFF.

The genes are TRBV18 and TRBJ1-2; perhaps TRBD1 as D (5 bases). The V end was cut by 5 bases, the J end by 4 bases, with 14 bases between. Germline CDR1 is KGHSH and CDR2 is LQKENI. This CDR3 has 14 residues. CDR3 region: CASSSTGTSYGYTF. DNA for the CDR3: TGTGCCAGCTCATCAACAGGAACCAGCTATGGCTACACCTTC.

V is TRBV7-9 and J is TRBJ2-7, with a tentative D call TRBD1 (6 bases). Trimming took off 6 bases at V and 1 base at J, with 13 bases between the two ends. Germline lookup yields CDR1 SEHNR and CDR2 FQNEAQ (reference sequence). The CDR3 extends over 14 amino acids. The CDR3: CASRNSGESYEQYF. CDR3 DNA sequence: TGTGCCAGCAGGAACTCAGGGGAATCCTACGAGCAGTACTTC.

The chain carries TRBV27 and TRBJ1-1, with D maybe TRBD1 (5 bases). CDR3 size: 14 residues. The V end was cut by 1 base, the J end by 0 bases, with 6 bases between. CDR1 and CDR2 from the germline V gene are MNHEY and SMNVEV (reference sequence). DNA of the CDR3: TGTGCCAGCAGTTTATGGGGGGTGAACACTGAAGCTTTCTTT. As protein: CASSLWGVNTEAFF.

This clone is a singleton in its sample. The J gene is TRBJ2-1, the V gene TRBV24-1; perhaps TRBD1 as D (5 bases). CDR3 size: 16 residues. Trimming took 7 bases from V and 1 from J, leaving 16 bases between them. Looked up from germline, CDR1 is KGHDR and CDR2 is SFDVKD. The CDR3 coding sequence is TGTGCCACCAGCCCCTCCGGGCAGGGATCCTACAATGAGCAGTTCTTC. Its protein is CATSPSGQGSYNEQFF.

DNA for the CDR3: TGCGCCAGCAGCTTGGGTAGCGGGGGTTACAATGAGCAGTTCTTC. Encoded protein: CASSLGSGGYNEQFF. The chain is built from TRBV5-1 and TRBJ2-1; the match to TRBD2 covers 9 bases. The V gene end was trimmed by 0 bases and the J gene end by 4 bases; junction bases not matched to a gene: 2. CDR1 is SGHRS and CDR2 is YFSETQ in the germline V gene. The CDR3 is made up of 15 amino acids.

This chain connects TRBV3-1 (or the pseudogene TRBV3-2) to TRBJ2-1, with D possibly matching TRBD2 (6 bases). Germline V gives CDR1 LGHDT, CDR2 YNNKEL (reference sequence). Trimming cost V 0 bases and J 9 bases, with 12 bases left between them. This CDR3 region has 14 residues. CDR3 sequence (DNA): TGTGCCAGCAGCCAAGATGGGGGTAGCGGTGAGCAGTTCTTC. As protein: CASSQDGGSGEQFF.